This record covers a single T cell receptor (beta chain). The data were produced by immunoSEQ multiplex PCR, yet TCRdb's version contains in-frame clones alone and is incomplete. The data show about 230,000 clones, with 85% seen just once and around 0.97% held by the top ten. The data derive from a study of blood T cell repertoires in COVID-19. Study context: Sources were T cells, B-cell-depleted T cells, or PBMCs; the material itself was cDNA or gDNA.

The specimen was peripheral blood. The source of this sequence is a man aged 40-49 years with acute or convalescent COVID-19.

CDR3 DNA sequence: TGTGCCAGCAGCCGGGCGACAGCCGGGCATGGCTACACCTTC. Its protein is CASSRATAGHGYTF. V usage is TRBV3-1 (or the pseudogene TRBV3-2) and J usage is TRBJ1-2; D perhaps matches TRBD1 (5 bases). The germline gives CDR1 LGHDT, CDR2 YNNKEL (reference sequence). CDR3 length: 14 amino acids. V gave up 4 bases and J gave up 6 bases, with 15 bases separating them.